This T cell receptor (beta chain) comes out of a study of CD8+ T cells in alopecia areata. Study as a whole: Severity among treated patients was scored by the percentage of scalp area affected.

Indicated treatment: oral pan-JAK inhibitor, 5-10 mg twice daily. CD4+ and CD8+ T cells were sorted from PBMCs. Extraction and reverse transcription of RNA yielded cDNA as the sequencing template. Assay: immunoSEQ multiplex PCR; the TCRdb copy retains only in-frame clones and omits some. The table includes approximately 150,000 clones, approximately 60% detected once. V lost 5 bases and J 1 base, leaving 11 bases between the germline ends. Germline CDR1 SQVTM, CDR2 ANQGSEA. There are 13 residues in the CDR3. Sequenced material: CD4+ T cells sorted from blood, taken at week 24, from a patient treated with tofacitinib. This rearrangement joins TRBV29-1 to TRBJ1-1, with D possibly TRBD1 on 5 matching bases. The TCR was taken from a human donor with alopecia areata. This CDR3 is CSVPGWGNTEAFF. The CDR3 bases are TGCAGCGTTCCAGGGTGGGGGAACACTGAAGCTTTCTTT.